The source of this TCR beta chain is a study of cytomegalovirus exposure and HLA in healthy donors. Overall study findings and caveats: It was only CMV serostatus that was available as immune exposure information.

Remarks on this clone: What it recognizes is unknown.

The PCR contained 60 Vbeta and 13 Jbeta primers. Assay used: immunoSEQ multiplex PCR; TCRdb lists only in-frame clones, some missing. The sample lists approximately 180,000 clones; more than 85% were seen once. CDR1 and CDR2 (germline): SGDLS, YYNGEE. With 0 bases removed from V and 9 bases from J, the gap between germline ends came to 13 bases. The CDR3 runs 14 residues. Material for sequencing was PBMCs. The receptor's source is a girl less than two years old in good health and CMV-seronegative. The gene calls are TRBV9 and TRBJ2-1; D call uncertain. As DNA, the CDR3 is TGTGCCAGCAGCGTAGATCCAGTTTCGTTTGAGCAGTTCTTC. Translated: CASSVDPVSFEQFF.